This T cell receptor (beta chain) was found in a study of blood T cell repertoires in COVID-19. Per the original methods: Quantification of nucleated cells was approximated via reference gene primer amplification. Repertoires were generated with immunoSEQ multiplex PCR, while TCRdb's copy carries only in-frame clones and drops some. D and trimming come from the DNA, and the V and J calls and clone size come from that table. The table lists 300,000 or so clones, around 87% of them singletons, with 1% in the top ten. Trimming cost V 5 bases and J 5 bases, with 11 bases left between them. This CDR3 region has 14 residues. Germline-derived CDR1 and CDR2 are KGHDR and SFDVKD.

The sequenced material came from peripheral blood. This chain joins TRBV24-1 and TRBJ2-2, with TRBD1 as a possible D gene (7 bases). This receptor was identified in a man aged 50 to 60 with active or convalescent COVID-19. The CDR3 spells CATSAAGGTGELFF. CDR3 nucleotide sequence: TGTGCCACCAGTGCGGCAGGGGGGACCGGGGAGCTGTTTTTT.